One and the same sample provided the 10 T cell receptor beta chains below, sequenced in a study of CD4 T cells in relation to SARS-CoV-2 and coronaviruses. Generated by immunoSEQ multiplex PCR, the TCRdb table keeps only in-frame clones and is missing some. The sample lists nearly 70,000 clones; 90% to 95% were seen once. CD4+ T cells from unexposed donors were obtained before the COVID-19 pandemic (2011-2018). The sample was naive CD4+ T cells from PBMCs. Subset described: naive CD4+ T cells isolated by negative enrichment. The receptors were sampled from a human donor in good health.

The gene calls are TRBV7-8 and TRBJ1-6; 8 nucleotides match TRBD1. CDR1 and CDR2 from the germline V gene are SGHVS and FQNEAQ. With V trimmed by 5 bases and J by 8 bases, 8 bases remained unmatched. The CDR3 sequence is 15 residues long. The DNA for the CDR3 is TGTGCCAGCAGCCAGACAGGGACAGGATATTCACCCCTCCACTTT. Amino acids: CASSQTGTGYSPLHF.

V is TRBV29-1 and J is TRBJ2-1, with 9 bases that match TRBD1. CDR3 length: 15 amino acids. Germline CDR1 SQVTM, CDR2 ANQGSEA. Unmatched junction bases numbered 5, after V lost 1 base and J lost 4 bases. DNA for the CDR3: TGCAGCGTTGAAGCTCCGGGACAGGGATACAATGAGCAGTTCTTC. It yields the protein CSVEAPGQGYNEQFF.

This clone was seen just once. J is TRBJ2-5 and V is TRBV28; 9 bases fit TRBD2. From germline, CDR1 is MDHEN and CDR2 SYDVKM. CDR3 length: 14 amino acids. J was trimmed by 3 bases and V by 7 bases; bases with no gene match: 6. CDR3 sequence: CASKVSGGEETQYF. As DNA, the CDR3 is TGTGCCAGCAAGGTTAGCGGGGGCGAAGAGACCCAGTACTTC.

J is TRBJ2-5 and V is TRBV24-1, with TRBD2 matching 10 bases. Germline V lookup: CDR1 KGHDR, CDR2 SFDVKD. V shed 5 bases, J shed 1 base, and the junction held 6 bases outside the gene matches. CDR3 length: 16 amino acids. CDR3 in amino acids: CATSGAAGGAQETQYF. CDR3 DNA sequence: TGTGCCACCAGTGGCGCAGCGGGGGGGGCCCAAGAGACCCAGTACTTC.

This chain connects TRBV30 to TRBJ1-2, with a weak D call TRBD1 (6 bases). The V gene's germline CDR1 is GTSNPN and CDR2 SVGIG (reference sequence). The CDR3 loop spans 13 amino acids. V was cut by 4 bases and J by 4 bases, with 13 bases left in between. CDR3 nucleotides: TGTGCCTGGACCCCGGACAGTTTCTATGGCTACACCTTC. Its translation: CAWTPDSFYGYTF.

V and J are TRBV5-4 and TRBJ2-3; 10 bases match TRBD1. V was clipped by 3 bases and J by 7 bases; unmatched bases: 8. The CDR3 runs to 15 residues. Germline V gene data show CDR1 as SGHNT and CDR2 as YYREEE (reference sequence). The CDR3 sequence is CASSSPGQGTNTQYF. The CDR3 DNA reads TGTGCCAGCAGCTCTCCGGGACAGGGGACAAATACGCAGTATTTT.

The genes are TRBV28 and TRBJ2-3; D unresolved. V was pared by 2 bases and J by 12 bases, with 15 bases between. This CDR3 has 13 amino acids. Germline-derived CDR1 and CDR2 are MDHEN and SYDVKM. The CDR3 is CASSLSPPLNQYF. CDR3 DNA: TGTGCCAGCAGTTTAAGCCCACCCCTGAACCAGTATTTT.

V is TRBV6-5 and J is TRBJ2-7, with 7 bases identical to TRBD1. This CDR3 has 13 amino acids. From germline, CDR1 is MNHEY and CDR2 SVGAGI. Unmatched junction bases numbered 7, after V lost 8 bases and J lost 3 bases. CDR3 sequence reads: CASGRGGDYEQYF. CDR3 bases: TGTGCCAGCGGCAGAGGGGGCGACTACGAGCAGTACTTC.

The chain combines TRBV19 with TRBJ1-2, with D unresolved. Trimming pared 9 bases from V and 0 bases from J, leaving 11 bases between. Germline V gene sequence: CDR1 LNHDA, CDR2 SQIVND (reference sequence). The CDR3 runs 13 residues. CDR3 residues: CASAVGSNYGYTF. CDR3 DNA sequence: TGTGCCAGCGCGGTCGGATCTAACTATGGCTACACCTTC.

This chain connects TRBV30 to TRBJ1-1; 7 bases agree with TRBD1. The CDR3 consists of 15 residues. Germline CDR1 and CDR2: GTSNPN and SVGIG (reference sequence). The trim removed 0 bases at V and 7 bases at J, leaving 11 bases unmatched. In DNA form, the CDR3 reads TGTGCCTGGAGTGTACGACAGGGTTTAAGGAGTGAAGCTTTCTTT. It translates to CAWSVRQGLRSEAFF.